This TCR beta chain originates from a study of blood T cell repertoires in COVID-19. Study-level background: The United States, Italy and Spain were the sources of the acute and convalescent COVID-19 samples.

Trimming pared 6 bases from V and 12 bases from J, leaving 18 bases between. This CDR3 is built from 13 residues. CDR1 and CDR2 (germline): MNHEY, SVGAGI. Sequencing used immunoSEQ multiplex PCR; TCRdb keeps in-frame clones, though not all of them. The sample has about 87,000 clones, around 90% seen once. Seattle participants joined during active infection and were tracked over time. Sequenced: peripheral blood. The sequence was obtained from a man between 18 and 35 years old with COVID-19, enrolled during active disease. The chain couples TRBV6-5 to TRBJ2-1, with D perhaps TRBD1 (6 bases). The CDR3 is CASSFLRDNSQFF. The CDR3, as DNA: TGTGCCAGCAGCTTTCTCCGGGACAACTCGCAGTTCTTC.